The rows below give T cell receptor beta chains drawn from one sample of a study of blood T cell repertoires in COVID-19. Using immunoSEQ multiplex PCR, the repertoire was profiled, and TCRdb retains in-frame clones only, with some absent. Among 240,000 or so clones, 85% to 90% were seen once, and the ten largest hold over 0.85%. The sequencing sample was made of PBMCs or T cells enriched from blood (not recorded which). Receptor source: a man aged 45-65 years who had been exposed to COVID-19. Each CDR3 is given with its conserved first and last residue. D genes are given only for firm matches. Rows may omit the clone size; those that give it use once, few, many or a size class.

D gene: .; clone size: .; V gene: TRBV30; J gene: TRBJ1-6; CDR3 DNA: TGTGCCTGGAGTCATCGGACAGCCTCCTATAATTCACCCCTCCACTTT; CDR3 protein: CAWSHRTASYNSPLHF
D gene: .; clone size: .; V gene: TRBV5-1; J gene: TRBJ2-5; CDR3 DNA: TGCGCCAGCAGCTTGGAGGGGGGGGCAGCCCAAGAGACCCAGTACTTC; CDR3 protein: CASSLEGGAAQETQYF
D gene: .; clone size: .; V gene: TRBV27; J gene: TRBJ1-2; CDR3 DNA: TGTGCCAGCAGTCCAAACCCGGAGGATGGCTACACCTTC; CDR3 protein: CASSPNPEDGYTF
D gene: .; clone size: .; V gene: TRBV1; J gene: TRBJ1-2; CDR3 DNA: TGCACCAGCAGCCAAGCGGCCAGGGGCGGCTACACCTTC; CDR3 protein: CTSSQAARGGYTF
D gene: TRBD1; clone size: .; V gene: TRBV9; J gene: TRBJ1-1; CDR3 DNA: TGTGCCAGCAGCGCCAGACCGGGACAGGGGGCATCGAACACTGAAGCTTTCTTT; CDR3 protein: CASSARPGQGASNTEAFF
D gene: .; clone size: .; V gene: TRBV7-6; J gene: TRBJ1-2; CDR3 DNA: TGTGCCAGCAGCTATGCGTCAGGTTTTAGTTATGGCTACACCTTC; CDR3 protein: CASSYASGFSYGYTF
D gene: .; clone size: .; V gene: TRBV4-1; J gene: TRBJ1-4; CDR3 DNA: TGCGCCAGCAGCCAAGGTTTGGTAAGGGTGACAGCAACTAATGAAAAACTGTTTTTT; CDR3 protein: CASSQGLVRVTATNEKLFF
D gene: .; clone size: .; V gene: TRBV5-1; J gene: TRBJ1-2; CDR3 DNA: TGCGCCAGCAGGGCGGACAGTGTCTATGGCTACACCTTC; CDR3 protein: CASRADSVYGYTF
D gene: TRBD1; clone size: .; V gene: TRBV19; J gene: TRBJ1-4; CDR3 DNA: TGTGCCACCGGACAGGATAATGAAAAACTGTTTTTT; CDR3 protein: CATGQDNEKLFF
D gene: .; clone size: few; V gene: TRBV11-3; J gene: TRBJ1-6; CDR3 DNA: TGTGCCAGCAGCAACCAGAATAATTCACCCCTCCACTTT; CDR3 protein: CASSNQNNSPLHF
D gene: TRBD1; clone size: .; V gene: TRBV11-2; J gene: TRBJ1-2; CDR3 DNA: TGTGCCAGCAGCTCGCCGGGACAGACCTATGGCTACACCTTC; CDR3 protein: CASSSPGQTYGYTF
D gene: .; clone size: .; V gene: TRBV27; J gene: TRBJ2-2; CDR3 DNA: TGTGCCAGCTTGGGGGCGGGGAACACCGGGGAGCTGTTTTTT; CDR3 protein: CASLGAGNTGELFF
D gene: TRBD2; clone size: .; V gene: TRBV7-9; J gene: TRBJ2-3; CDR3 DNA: TGTGCCAGCAGACTCACTAGCGGGGGCACAGATACGCAGTATTTT; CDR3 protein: CASRLTSGGTDTQYF
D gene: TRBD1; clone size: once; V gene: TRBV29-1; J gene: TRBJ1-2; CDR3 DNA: TGCAGCGTTGCAGGACAGGTGATTAACTATGGCTACACCTTC; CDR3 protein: CSVAGQVINYGYTF
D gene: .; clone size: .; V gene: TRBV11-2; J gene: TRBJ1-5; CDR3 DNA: TGTGCCAGCAGCTTAGGGTTTTCGGCAGGGTTAAATCAGCCCCAGCATTTT; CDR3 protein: CASSLGFSAGLNQPQHF
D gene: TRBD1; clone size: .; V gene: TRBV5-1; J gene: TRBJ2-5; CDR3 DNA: TGCGCCACCACCCGGACAGGGCGGGAGACCCAGTACTTC; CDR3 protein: CATTRTGRETQYF
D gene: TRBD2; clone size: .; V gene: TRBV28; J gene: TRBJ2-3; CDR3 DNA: TGTGCCAGCAGTAACCCGGGACTAGTCACAGATACGCAGTATTTT; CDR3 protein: CASSNPGLVTDTQYF
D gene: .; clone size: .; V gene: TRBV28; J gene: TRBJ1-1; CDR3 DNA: TGTGCCAGCAAGTTGGGTTTCCAGCGTAACACTGAAGCTTTCTTT; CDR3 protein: CASKLGFQRNTEAFF
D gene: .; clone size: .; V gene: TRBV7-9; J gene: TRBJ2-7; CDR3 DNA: TGTGCCAGCGGGCTTGAGACGCAGTACTTC; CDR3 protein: CASGLETQYF
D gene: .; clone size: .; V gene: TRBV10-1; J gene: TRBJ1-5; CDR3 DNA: TGCGCCAGCAGTGAGTCCCCCCTTCCCCAGCATTTT; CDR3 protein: CASSESPLPQHF
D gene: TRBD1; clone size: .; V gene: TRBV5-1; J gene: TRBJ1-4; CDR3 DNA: TGCGCCAGCAGCCTTGGACAGGCTCCTAATGAAAAACTGTTTTTT; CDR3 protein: CASSLGQAPNEKLFF
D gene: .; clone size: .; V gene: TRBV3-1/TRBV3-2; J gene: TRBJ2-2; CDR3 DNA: TGTGCCAGCAGCCTCAAGAAGAGTAGCCTAGCCCCCGGGGAGCTGTTTTTT; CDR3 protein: CASSLKKSSLAPGELFF
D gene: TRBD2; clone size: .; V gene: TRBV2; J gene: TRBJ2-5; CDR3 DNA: TGTGCCAGCAGTTCATTGGGACTAGGGAAATCGGCCCAGTACTTC; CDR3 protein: CASSSLGLGKSAQYF
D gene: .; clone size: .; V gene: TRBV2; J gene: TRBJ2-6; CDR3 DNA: TGTGCCAGCAGTGAAGGGGCCCGCTCTGGGGCCAACGTCCTGACTTTC; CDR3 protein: CASSEGARSGANVLTF
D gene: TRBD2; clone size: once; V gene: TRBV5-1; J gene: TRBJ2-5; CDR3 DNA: TGCGCCAGCAGCTTGGAACGGGGGGGCGCTGAGACCCAGTACTTC; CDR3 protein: CASSLERGGAETQYF
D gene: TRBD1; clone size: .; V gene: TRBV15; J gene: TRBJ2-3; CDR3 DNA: TGTGCCACCAGCAGACGAATACAGGGGTATACAGATACGCAGTATTTT; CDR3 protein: CATSRRIQGYTDTQYF
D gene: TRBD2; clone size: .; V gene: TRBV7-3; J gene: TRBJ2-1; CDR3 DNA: TGTGCCAGCAGCTTAGGCCTAGCGGGAAAGGATGAGCAGTTCTTC; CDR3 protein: CASSLGLAGKDEQFF
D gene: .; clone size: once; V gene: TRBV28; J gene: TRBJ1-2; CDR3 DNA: TGTGCCAGCAGTTTTGGGCTGACCCGAGTAGGCTACACCTTC; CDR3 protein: CASSFGLTRVGYTF
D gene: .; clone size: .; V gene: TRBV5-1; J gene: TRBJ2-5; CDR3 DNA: TGCGCCAGCAGCTTGGGGGGCCAACAAGAGACCCAGTACTTC; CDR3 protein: CASSLGGQQETQYF
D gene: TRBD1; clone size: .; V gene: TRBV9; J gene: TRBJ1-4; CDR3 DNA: TGTGCCAGCAGCTATACAGGGGCAACTAATGAAAAACTGTTTTTT; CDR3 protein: CASSYTGATNEKLFF
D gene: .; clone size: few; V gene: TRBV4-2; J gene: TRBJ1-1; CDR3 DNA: TGTGCCAGCAGCCTGAGGGGAGGTAACACTGAAGCTTTCTTT; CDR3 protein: CASSLRGGNTEAFF
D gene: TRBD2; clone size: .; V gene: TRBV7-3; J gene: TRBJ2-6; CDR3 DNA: TGTGCCAGCAGCCCGGGGGGCTCTGGGGCCAACGTCCTGACTTTC; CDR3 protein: CASSPGGSGANVLTF
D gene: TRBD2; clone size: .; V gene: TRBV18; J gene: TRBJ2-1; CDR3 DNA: TGTGCCAGCTCGGCGGGAGGTTACAATGAGCAGTTCTTC; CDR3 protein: CASSAGGYNEQFF
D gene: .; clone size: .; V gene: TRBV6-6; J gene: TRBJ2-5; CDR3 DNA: TGTGCCAGCAGTGGGGGGGCAAGGCAAGAGACCCAGTACTTC; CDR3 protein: CASSGGARQETQYF
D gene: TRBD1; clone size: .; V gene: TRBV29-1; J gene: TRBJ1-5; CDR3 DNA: TGCAGCGTAGTTACCGGGACAGGGAATCAGCCCCAGCATTTT; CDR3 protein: CSVVTGTGNQPQHF
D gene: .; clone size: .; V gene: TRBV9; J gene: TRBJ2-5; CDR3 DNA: TGTGCCAGCAGCGTAGTTTGGTCGGCTGGGCCGGAGACCCAGTACTTC; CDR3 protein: CASSVVWSAGPETQYF
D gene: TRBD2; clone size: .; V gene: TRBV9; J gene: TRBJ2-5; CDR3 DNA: TGTGCCAGCAGCGTAGCCGGACTAGCAGAGACCCAGTACTTC; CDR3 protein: CASSVAGLAETQYF
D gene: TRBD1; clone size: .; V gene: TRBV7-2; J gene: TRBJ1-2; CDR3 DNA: TGTGCCAGCAGCTTAGTCGGACAGGTCAATCCGAACTATGGCTACACCTTC; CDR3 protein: CASSLVGQVNPNYGYTF
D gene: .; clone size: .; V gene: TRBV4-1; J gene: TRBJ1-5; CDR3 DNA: TGCGCCAGCAGCCCGTCACAGGGTAACAGCAATCAGCCCCAGCATTTT; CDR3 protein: CASSPSQGNSNQPQHF
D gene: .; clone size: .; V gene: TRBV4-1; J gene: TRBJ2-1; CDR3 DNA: TGCGCCAGCAGCCACCACTCATCGCCCTCTCGCGTCCGCTCCTACAATGAGCAGTTCTTC; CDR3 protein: CASSHHSSPSRVRSYNEQFF
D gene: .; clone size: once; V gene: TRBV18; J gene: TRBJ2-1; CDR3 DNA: TGTGCCAGCTCACCACTCCAGGGTATTCGGGATGAGCAGTTCTTC; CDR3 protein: CASSPLQGIRDEQFF
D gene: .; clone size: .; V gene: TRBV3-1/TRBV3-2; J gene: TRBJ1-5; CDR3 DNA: TGTGCCAGCAGCCAGGAGGACGGTAGCAATCAGCCCCAGCATTTT; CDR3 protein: CASSQEDGSNQPQHF
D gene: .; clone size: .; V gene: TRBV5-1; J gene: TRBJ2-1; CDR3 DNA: TGCGCCAGCACCAATAGCGGTTCGTCCTACAATGAGCAGTTCTTC; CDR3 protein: CASTNSGSSYNEQFF
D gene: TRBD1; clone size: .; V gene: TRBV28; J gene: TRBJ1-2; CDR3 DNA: TGTGCCAGCAGTTTAACCGGGACAGAAAATGGCTACACCTTC; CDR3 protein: CASSLTGTENGYTF
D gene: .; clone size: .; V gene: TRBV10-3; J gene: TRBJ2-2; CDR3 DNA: TGTGCCATCAGTGCCGGTGTAGAAGCCGGGGAGCTGTTTTTT; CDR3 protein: CAISAGVEAGELFF
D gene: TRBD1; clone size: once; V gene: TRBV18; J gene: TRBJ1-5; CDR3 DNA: TGTGCCAGCTCCCCCCAGGGACAGGGGCCCCAGGGGCCCCAGCATTTT; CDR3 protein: CASSPQGQGPQGPQHF
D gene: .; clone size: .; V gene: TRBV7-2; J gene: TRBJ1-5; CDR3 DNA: TGTGCCAGCAGCTTATTTACAGGGAACAATCAGCCCCAGCATTTT; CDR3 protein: CASSLFTGNNQPQHF
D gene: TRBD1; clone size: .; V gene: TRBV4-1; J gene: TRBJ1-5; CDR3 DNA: TGCGCCAGCAGCCAAGGTTTAGGACAGGGCAATCAGCCCCAGCATTTT; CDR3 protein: CASSQGLGQGNQPQHF
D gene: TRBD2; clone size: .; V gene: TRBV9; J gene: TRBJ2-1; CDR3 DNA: TGTGCCAGCAGCGCCGGGACTAGCGGGAGGGTGGCCTACAATGAGCAGTTCTTC; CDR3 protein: CASSAGTSGRVAYNEQFF
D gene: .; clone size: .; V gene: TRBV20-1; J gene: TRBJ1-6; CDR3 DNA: TGCAGTGCTAGTTTTCAGGGTATCTACTCACCCCTCCACTTT; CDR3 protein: CSASFQGIYSPLHF
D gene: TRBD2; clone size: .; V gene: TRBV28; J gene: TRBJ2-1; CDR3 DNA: TGTGCCAGCGGAAGGCGGGGGGCCCGGGATGAGCAGTTCTTC; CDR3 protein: CASGRRGARDEQFF
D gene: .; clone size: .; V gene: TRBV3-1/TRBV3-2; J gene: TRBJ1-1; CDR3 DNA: TGTGCCAGCAGCCAAGATATAGAGAACACTGAAGCTTTCTTT; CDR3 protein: CASSQDIENTEAFF
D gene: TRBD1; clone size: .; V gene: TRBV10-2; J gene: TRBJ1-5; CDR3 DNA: TGCGCCAGCAGCGCGCAGACAGGGCATGGCAATCAGCCCCAGCATTTT; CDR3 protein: CASSAQTGHGNQPQHF
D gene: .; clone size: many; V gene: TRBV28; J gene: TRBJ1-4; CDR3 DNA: TGTGCCAGCAGTTTTGGAGATGGAACGAATGAAAAACTGTTTTTT; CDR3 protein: CASSFGDGTNEKLFF